Presented here are 13 T cell receptor beta chains from one specimen sequenced in a study of blood T cell repertoires in COVID-19. Clones were sequenced by immunoSEQ multiplex PCR, and TCRdb holds only the in-frame ones, with some missing. Of around 71,000 clones listed, more than 60% are singletons. Sequencing input: peripheral blood. The receptor source for this set is a woman of 80 years or more with active or convalescent COVID-19.

The chain uses TRBV6-5 and TRBJ2-3; 8 nucleotides match TRBD2. CDR3 length: 14 amino acids. Trimming removed 6 bases from V and 8 bases from J; junction bases left unmatched: 10. Germline V CDR1 and CDR2: MNHEY, SVGAGI. The chain's CDR3 is CASRPSGGFATQYF. CDR3 sequence (DNA): TGTGCCAGCAGACCCAGCGGGGGTTTCGCTACGCAGTATTTT.

In its sample, this clone was seen once. The J gene is TRBJ2-1, the V gene TRBV30, with D possibly called TRBD1 or TRBD2 (7 bases each). Germline V gives CDR1 GTSNPN, CDR2 SVGIG (reference sequence). This CDR3 contains 15 residues. The CDR3 reads CAWGGRGGTYNEQFF. The DNA of the CDR3 is TGTGCTTGGGGGGGGAGAGGGGGCACCTACAATGAGCAGTTCTTC.

This clone was counted a few times. This chain joins TRBV4-3 and TRBJ2-5; D call uncertain. CDR3 length: 14 residues. V was shortened by 0 bases and J by 4 bases, with 9 bases between the two germline ends. Germline assignment: CDR1 LGHNA and CDR2 YSLEER. DNA of the CDR3: TGCGCCAGCAGCCAAGAGGCTTACCGAGAGACCCAGTACTTC. Translating gives CASSQEAYRETQYF.

The chain combines TRBV7-2 with TRBJ2-2, with TRBD1 matching over 8 bases. V was pared by 3 bases and J by 3 bases, with 6 bases of the junction left unmatched. Germline values: CDR1 SGHTA, CDR2 FQGNSA. The CDR3 length is 16 residues. CDR3 region: CASSFWQGAYTGELFF. The CDR3, as DNA: TGTGCCAGCAGCTTCTGGCAGGGGGCATACACCGGGGAGCTGTTTTTT.

The chain couples TRBV7-9 to TRBJ2-7; D perhaps matches TRBD2 (6 bases). The CDR3 runs to 13 residues. The germline CDR1 and CDR2 sequences are SEHNR and FQNEAQ (reference sequence). The germline V and J ends were trimmed by 4 bases and 3 bases, with 10 bases remaining between them. CDR3: CASSSLADYEQYF. CDR3 DNA: TGTGCCAGCAGCTCTTTAGCGGACTACGAGCAGTACTTC. The whole variable domain, filled in from reference TRBV7-9 and TRBJ2-7, reads DTGVSQNPRHKITKRGQNVTFRCDPISEHNRLYWYRQTLGQGPEFLTYFQNEAQLEKSRLLSDRFSAERPKGSFSTLEIQRTEQGDSAMYLCASSSLADYEQYFGPGTRLTVT.

This clone was detected only a few times. The chain couples TRBV6-1 to TRBJ1-6, with 8 bases lining up with TRBD1. CDR3 length: 18 residues. V was clipped by 3 bases and J by 2 bases; unmatched bases: 9. CDR1 MNHNS and CDR2 SASEGT come from the germline V gene. CDR3 residues: CASSEEAGGLAYNSPLHF. CDR3 sequence (DNA): TGTGCCAGCAGTGAGGAGGCAGGGGGCCTCGCCTATAATTCACCCCTCCACTTT.

J is TRBJ1-2 and V is TRBV7-9, with 10 bases fitting TRBD1. The CDR3 is 18 residues long. Trimming cost V 1 base and J 8 bases; bases outside gene matches: 16. Germline V lookup: CDR1 SEHNR, CDR2 FQNEAQ (reference sequence). The CDR3 DNA is TGTGCCAGCAGCTTAGTTCCGGGACAGGGGAGCTATACCCCGGGCTACACCTTC. It is translated as CASSLVPGQGSYTPGYTF.

This sequence joins TRBV7-9 and TRBJ2-3; 11 positions agree with TRBD2. The CDR3 runs to 16 residues. Trimming removed 5 bases from V and 3 bases from J; junction bases left unmatched: 7. Germline V gene sequence: CDR1 SEHNR, CDR2 FQNEAQ (reference sequence). CDR3 nucleotide sequence: TGTGCCAGCAGCCATCAGACTAGCGGGGCGACAGATACGCAGTATTTT. Protein: CASSHQTSGATDTQYF.

The chain couples TRBV6-2 or TRBV6-3 to TRBJ1-2, with a weak D call TRBD1 (6 bases). The CDR3 length is 15 residues. CDR1 and CDR2 (germline): MNHEY, SVGEGT. Trimming pared 5 bases from V and 4 bases from J, leaving 17 bases between. The CDR3 DNA reads TGTGCCAGCAGTCGCGCCGGGACATCTTTCTATGGCTACACCTTC. Its protein product is CASSRAGTSFYGYTF.

This clone came up a few times. The V call is TRBV20-1, the J call TRBJ2-1; D not certain. The V end lost 3 bases, the J end lost 1 base, and 10 bases lay between the germline ends. The germline V gene encodes CDR1 DFQATT and CDR2 SNEGSKA (reference sequence). The CDR3 has 14 amino acids. The CDR3 sequence: CSASLPGSYNEQFF. CDR3 nucleotides: TGCAGTGCTAGTCTCCCGGGTTCCTACAATGAGCAGTTCTTC.

The chain combines TRBV14 with TRBJ1-2; 10 positions match TRBD1. Germline V gene data show CDR1 as SGHDN and CDR2 as FVKESK. The ends lost 8 bases at V and 2 bases at J; junction bases unmatched: 17. The CDR3 spans 18 residues. In nucleotides, the CDR3 is TGTGCCAGCCCGCAAGCCGGGACAGGGGCCCGGGGGAACTATGGCTACACCTTC. This gives the protein CASPQAGTGARGNYGYTF.

The rearrangement links TRBV18 to TRBJ2-1, with 9 bases fitting TRBD2. Per germline, CDR1 KGHSH and CDR2 LQKENI. The CDR3 runs 14 residues. The ends lost 1 base at V and 8 bases at J; junction bases unmatched: 3. The CDR3 reads CASSPRAGGDEQFF. The CDR3 DNA is TGTGCCAGCTCACCACGCGCGGGGGGGGATGAGCAGTTCTTC.

The chain joins TRBV6-5 to TRBJ1-4, with 7 bases aligning to TRBD1. CDR1 and CDR2 (germline): MNHEY, SVGAGI. The junction had 6 bases not matched to a gene; V was cut back by 6 bases and J by 5 bases. This CDR3 is built from 14 residues. CDR3 region: CASRPGGANEKLFF. The CDR3 DNA reads as TGTGCCAGCAGACCAGGGGGTGCCAATGAAAAACTGTTTTTT.